The 19 T cell receptor beta chains below were found in one sample sequenced in a study of CD8+CD57+ T cells in acquired aplastic anemia (dated by TCRdb to the late 2010s). Patients chosen for sequencing had shown expansion of CD8+CD57+ cells by flow cytometry. TCRdb names Illumina HiSeq 2000 as the instrument used. Profiling of TCR beta VDJ combinations and CDR3 sequences used genomic DNA as the template. The raw public data were reprocessed by TCRdb itself: fastp quality trimming at Q25, MiXCR clonotype calling, in-frame beta chains only. Rows with a matching CDR3 protein are joined into one entry that keeps the most common DNA and genes. Here the sample has 450,000 to 550,000 distinct CDR3 sequences; around 33% occur a single time. 0.7% to 1% of the sample is held by the ten biggest clonotypes. Sequencing used sorted CD4+, CD8+, or CD8+CD57+ T cells (not recorded which) from PBMCs. Receptor source: a human donor with aplastic anemia.

V is TRBV24-1 and J is TRBJ1-6; TRBD1 matches 7 bases. Trimming removed 10 bases from V and 9 bases from J; junction bases left unmatched: 11. CDR3 length: 14 residues. Germline CDR1 is KGHDR and CDR2 is SFDVKD. CDR3 loop: CATPTGESFSPLHF. The CDR3 nucleotides read TGTGCCACTCCCACAGGGGAGAGCTTTTCACCCCTCCACTTT.

This clonotype was observed many times. The V and J genes are TRBV24-1 and TRBJ2-3, with D uncertain. The length of the CDR3 is 13 residues. CDR1 and CDR2 (germline): KGHDR, SFDVKD. The V and J ends lost 4 bases and 4 bases respectively, with 8 bases between them. The CDR3 DNA reads as TGTGCCACCAGTGAACCCCCGGCAGATACGCAGTATTTT. As protein: CATSEPPADTQYF.

This sequence joins TRBV19 and TRBJ2-1; TRBD1 matches at 9 bases. This CDR3 has 15 residues. Looked up from germline, CDR1 is LNHDA and CDR2 is SQIVND (reference sequence). CDR3 nucleotides: TGTGCTATAAGAGCCGGGACAGGGACCAACAATGAGCAGTTCTTC. Translated: CAIRAGTGTNNEQFF.

This clonotype was observed many times. This sequence joins TRBV20-1 and TRBJ2-7; 14 positions agree with TRBD2. CDR1 and CDR2 (germline): DFQATT, SNEGSKA (reference sequence). The CDR3 loop spans 16 amino acids. V shed 5 bases and J 2 bases; nucleotides not matched to a gene: 8. CDR3 DNA sequence: TGCAGTGCTGGGACTAGCGGGGGATCTGCTCCCTACGAGCAGTACTTC. Translated: CSAGTSGGSAPYEQYF.

This clonotype showed up just a few times. The chain uses TRBV7-6 and TRBJ1-4, with D hard to call. Germline CDR1 is SGHVS and CDR2 is FNYEAQ. V was shortened by 0 bases and J by 14 bases, with 16 bases between the two germline ends. The CDR3 runs to 14 residues. The CDR3 loop is CASSLALNEVKLFF. CDR3 in DNA: TGTGCCAGCAGCTTAGCGCTCAACGAGGTAAAGCTGTTTTTT.

This sequence joins TRBV2 and TRBJ2-1; TRBD2 agrees at 11 bases. Germline trimming cut 6 bases from V and 9 bases from J; bases unmatched to any gene: 13. The CDR3 extends over 16 amino acids. The V gene's germline CDR1 is SNHLY and CDR2 FYNNEI. CDR3 residues: CASRELAGVGFGEQFF. CDR3 in DNA: TGTGCCAGCAGAGAACTAGCGGGAGTTGGTTTCGGTGAGCAGTTCTTC.

This clonotype was found many times. The rearrangement joins TRBV3-1 to TRBJ2-7; 7 positions match TRBD1. The CDR3 has 15 amino acids. J was trimmed by 4 bases and V by 4 bases; bases with no gene match: 10. Per the germline V gene, CDR1 is LGHDT and CDR2 is YNNKEL (reference sequence). The CDR3 here is CASSPRRQGEYEQYF. The CDR3 DNA reads as TGTGCCAGCAGCCCAAGAAGACAGGGAGAGTACGAGCAGTACTTC.

This clonotype was counted between two and nine times. A read error is possible here, since a much larger clone lies one base away. The rearrangement uses TRBV19 and TRBJ2-7; 8 nucleotides line up with TRBD1. In germline, CDR1 is LNHDA, CDR2 SQIVND (reference sequence). The CDR3 loop spans 14 amino acids. The CDR3 coding sequence is TGTGCCCGTAGAAAAGGGACAGGAGTTTACGAGCAGTACTTC. It codes for CARRKGTGVYEQYF.

This clonotype has ten or more counts. V and J are TRBV12-3 or TRBV12-4 and TRBJ2-7; D remains unclear. V lost 6 bases and J 5 bases, leaving 8 bases between the germline ends. This CDR3 region has 11 residues. The CDR3 reads CASSQGNEQYF. In DNA, the CDR3 is TGTGCCAGCAGCCAAGGCAACGAGCAGTACTTC.

This clonotype has ten or more counts. The rearrangement links TRBV20-1 to TRBJ2-7, with 9 bases aligning to TRBD1. The trim removed 6 bases at V and 5 bases at J, leaving 11 bases unmatched. The CDR3 spans 14 residues. Germline CDR1 DFQATT, CDR2 SNEGSKA (reference sequence). CDR3 residues: CSANKGQGRDEQYF. CDR3 nucleotides: TGCAGTGCCAACAAGGGACAGGGACGGGACGAGCAGTACTTC.

This clonotype was counted at least ten times. The rearrangement joins TRBV6-5 to TRBJ1-2, with TRBD1 identical over 7 bases. The CDR3 consists of 13 residues. Germline lookup yields CDR1 MNHEY and CDR2 SVGAGI. V was pared by 6 bases and J by 3 bases, with 4 bases of the junction left unmatched. DNA for the CDR3: TGTGCCAGCAGCTCAACAGGGGACTATGGCTACACCTTC. Residues: CASSSTGDYGYTF.

This clonotype was counted ten times or more. This sequence joins TRBV19 and TRBJ1-5; 7 bases line up with TRBD1. J gave up 3 bases and V 5 bases, and 1 base lay outside the gene matches. Per germline, CDR1 LNHDA and CDR2 SQIVND (reference sequence). The CDR3 runs to 13 residues. Here the CDR3 DNA reads TGTGCCAGTAGTGGGACAGACAATCAGCCCCAGCATTTT. This sequence encodes CASSGTDNQPQHF.

Only a few counts were recorded for this clonotype. The rearrangement uses TRBV20-1 and TRBJ2-3; D not resolved. The CDR3 runs to 12 residues. V dropped 2 bases and J dropped 6 bases, with 9 bases sitting between them. CDR1 DFQATT and CDR2 SNEGSKA come from the germline V gene (reference sequence). This chain's CDR3 is CSARTASDTQYF. The CDR3 DNA follows: TGCAGTGCTAGAACGGCATCCGATACGCAGTATTTT.

This clonotype came up many times. The gene calls are TRBV7-8 and TRBJ1-2, with TRBD1 matching over 9 bases. Germline assignment: CDR1 SGHVS and CDR2 FQNEAQ. Trimming at V came to 2 bases and at J to 4 bases, leaving 8 bases not matched to a gene. The CDR3 totals 16 residues. The CDR3 nucleotides are TGTGCCAGCAGCTTACGGGACAGGGCCTTTTCCTATGGCTACACCTTC. Protein sequence: CASSLRDRAFSYGYTF.

The rearrangement uses TRBV2 and TRBJ2-5, with 7 bases that match TRBD2. Germline CDR1 reads SNHLY; CDR2 reads FYNNEI. Trimming took 0 bases from V and 5 from J; bases not matched to a gene: 6. The CDR3 has 15 amino acids. This CDR3 is CASSEAGGPWETQYF. CDR3 DNA: TGTGCCAGCAGTGAAGCGGGAGGGCCATGGGAGACCCAGTACTTC. The full variable domain, with the rest looked up from reference TRBV2 and TRBJ2-5, is EPEVTQTPSHQVTQMGQEVILRCVPISNHLYFYWYRQILGQKVEFLVSFYNNEISEKSEIFDDQFSVERPDGSNFTLKIRSTKLEDSAMYFCASSEAGGPWETQYFGPGTRLLVL.

This clonotype was seen ten or more times. The rearrangement links TRBV7-9 to TRBJ2-7; weak D call: TRBD1 (6 bases). The V and J ends lost 5 bases and 1 base respectively, with 12 bases between them. The germline V gene encodes CDR1 SEHNR and CDR2 FQNEAQ (reference sequence). This CDR3 contains 14 residues. CDR3 nucleotides: TGTGCCAGCAGCCGGGACACCTATTCCTACGAGCAGTACTTC. Translating gives CASSRDTYSYEQYF. The complete variable domain, with remaining parts taken from reference TRBV7-9 and TRBJ2-7, reads DTGVSQNPRHKITKRGQNVTFRCDPISEHNRLYWYRQTLGQGPEFLTYFQNEAQLEKSRLLSDRFSAERPKGSFSTLEIQRTEQGDSAMYLCASSRDTYSYEQYFGPGTRLTVT.

The chain combines TRBV20-1 with TRBJ2-7; D is possibly TRBD1 or TRBD2 (6 bases each). Germline CDR1 reads DFQATT; CDR2 reads SNEGSKA (reference sequence). Trimming stripped 1 base from V and 1 base from J, with 11 bases between. This CDR3 has 14 amino acids. The CDR3 DNA reads TGCAGTGCTAGAGGGGAGGACAGTTCCTACGAGCAGTACTTC. Amino acids: CSARGEDSSYEQYF.

This clonotype was recorded many times. The chain combines TRBV24-1 with TRBJ2-2; D remains ambiguous. With 0 bases removed from V and 0 bases from J, the gap between germline ends came to 10 bases. Per the germline V gene, CDR1 is KGHDR and CDR2 is SFDVKD. The CDR3 has 17 amino acids. CDR3: CATSDLVRLANTGELFF. The DNA of the CDR3 is TGTGCCACCAGTGATTTGGTTAGACTCGCGAACACCGGGGAGCTGTTTTTT.

The V gene is TRBV2, the J gene TRBJ1-2; TRBD1 might be the D (5 bases). This CDR3 spans 14 amino acids. The germline CDR1 and CDR2 sequences are SNHLY and FYNNEI. The V and J ends lost 6 bases and 3 bases respectively, with 14 bases between them. The CDR3 DNA sequence: TGTGCCAGCAGGGTCGACCGGGGGGACTATGGCTACACCTTC. Its protein product is CASRVDRGDYGYTF.